Here is one TCR beta chain with its context. Repertoires were generated with immunoSEQ multiplex PCR, while TCRdb's copy carries only in-frame clones and drops some. Here the sample spans roughly 15,000 clones, 85% to 90% being singletons. This sample stems from a study of tumour-infiltrating T cells in Burkitt lymphoma. Looking at the study overall: Overall and progression-free survival were predicted by productive clonality.

This CDR3 contains 14 residues. The V end lost 0 bases, the J end lost 0 bases, and 6 bases lay between the germline ends. Germline V gene data show CDR1 as SGHRS and CDR2 as YFSETQ. The clonotype was recovered from a human donor with diffuse large B-cell lymphoma. The sequenced sample consisted of tumor tissue. The chain links TRBV5-1 to TRBJ1-1; unclear D gene. The CDR3 spells CASSLASLNTEAFF. For the CDR3, the DNA is TGCGCCAGCAGCTTGGCCAGTCTGAACACTGAAGCTTTCTTT. The full variable domain, its missing parts supplied by reference TRBV5-1 and TRBJ1-1, is KAGVTQTPRYLIKTRGQQVTLSCSPISGHRSVSWYQQTPGQGLQFLFEYFSETQRNKGNFPGRFSGRQFSNSRSEMNVSTLELGDSALYLCASSLASLNTEAFFGQGTRLTVV.